This T cell receptor beta chain was recorded in a study of cytomegalovirus exposure and HLA in healthy donors. Findings and limits, study-wide: The majority of TCR sequences were rare, yet some public TCRs appeared in many donors.

Germline V gives CDR1 LNHDA, CDR2 SQIVND (reference sequence). The trim removed 1 base at V and 4 bases at J, leaving 7 bases unmatched. The CDR3 runs to 16 residues. The PCR contained 60 Vbeta and 13 Jbeta primers. This table comes from immunoSEQ multiplex PCR, and its TCRdb copy is limited to in-frame clones, with some not included. The sample includes around 91,000 clones, just under 80% seen only once; the top ten take approximately 4%. Remarks on this clone: The antigen is not known.

The material sequenced was PBMCs. The sequence was collected from a male donor in good health and CMV-seropositive. This chain links TRBV19 with TRBJ1-1; 9 bases map to TRBD1. In nucleotides, the CDR3 is TGTGCCAGTAGTATAGCCCTCCCGGGACAGGGCACTGAAGCTTTCTTT. This sequence encodes CASSIALPGQGTEAFF. Complete variable domain (other parts from reference TRBV19 and TRBJ1-1): DGGITQSPKYLFRKEGQNVTLSCEQNLNHDAMYWYRQDPGQGLRLIYYSQIVNDFQKGDIAEGYSVSREKKESFPLTVTSAQKNPTAFYLCASSIALPGQGTEAFFGQGTRLTVV.